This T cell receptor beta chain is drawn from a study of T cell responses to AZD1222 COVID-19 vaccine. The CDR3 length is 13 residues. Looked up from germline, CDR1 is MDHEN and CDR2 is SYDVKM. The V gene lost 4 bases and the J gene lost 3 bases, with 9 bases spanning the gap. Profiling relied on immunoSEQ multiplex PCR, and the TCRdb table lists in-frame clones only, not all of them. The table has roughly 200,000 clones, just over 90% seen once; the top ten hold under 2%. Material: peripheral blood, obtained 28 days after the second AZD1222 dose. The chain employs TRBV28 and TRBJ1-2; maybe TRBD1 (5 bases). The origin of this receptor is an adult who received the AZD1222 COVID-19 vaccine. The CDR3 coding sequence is TGTGCCAGCAGTTCTGGGACTGACTATGGCTACACCTTC. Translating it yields CASSSGTDYGYTF.